The present T cell receptor beta chain was sequenced within a study of cytomegalovirus exposure and HLA in healthy donors (dated by TCRdb to the late 2010s). About the full investigation: An earlier analysis of several hundred of the donors reported about 250 Gb of sequence data and more than 90 million unique TCR beta sequences from about 179 million T cells. In the later analysis, no new phenotypic data were used to find candidate immune exposures; instead, reliance was placed on TCR beta sequences and their occurrence across donors. To decide whether each TCR beta V gene segment behaved as functional or pseudogenic, an earlier analysis of some 600 of the donors relied on high-throughput TCR beta sequencing. The study combined high-throughput TCR immunosequencing, statistical association of individual TCRs with disease status, and machine learning to predict cytomegalovirus infection status. In a later analysis, previously published TCR beta repertoires from several hundred donors were re-analyzed and high-resolution HLA genotyping was added so that TCR occurrence patterns could be studied. The study used immunosequencing to profile the T cell repertoires of several hundred subjects and linked those repertoires to cytomegalovirus serostatus. Typing coverage differed by locus: A, B, C, DRB1 and DQB1 were typed in roughly 629-630 donors, DQA1 in 522, DPA1 in 600 to 610, and DPB1 in roughly 450. Among about 400 genotyped donors of the cohort, an average of around 240,000 unique TCR beta nucleotide sequences was sequenced per donor, of which 15% to 20% were non-productive. Alongside the repertoire data, information on donor age, sex, ethnicity and CMV serostatus was compiled. In addition to the first cohort of 666 subjects, a separate validation cohort of 130 or so different subjects was used. Every discovery cohort repertoire had been produced on one sequencing platform. Of the roughly 400 genotyped donors, 81% were placed in the genetic ancestry cluster associated with self-reported Caucasian donors. The study aimed to test whether cataloging public T cell receptors could reveal signatures of past pathogen exposure. Because of strong linkage in the cohort, four or five DR-DQ haplotypes were treated as single units for association and clustering. In a later genetic analysis, genome-wide SNP genotypes for about 55% of the roughly 700 donors were used, and that subset was treated as a discovery cohort. Class I and class II HLA loci were covered by the typing at four-digit resolution. An early release that covered some 640 HLA-typed donors contained about 300 gigabases of sequencing data and 80 million or so unique TCR sequences.

The library was prepared using the immunoSEQ multiplex PCR assay. A mixture of 60 forward primers for TCR Vbeta segments and 13 reverse primers for TCR Jbeta segments was used in the multiplex PCR. The CDR3 region of rearranged TCR beta genes was amplified from genomic DNA by a multiplex PCR assay. The Illumina HiSeq System was used to sequence the amplified TCR beta libraries as 87-base-pair reads. As for the original processing: A later analysis tallied about 77 million unique TCR beta chains across the 700 or so repertoires, and around 10 million of those chains were shared by two or more donors. Raw reads were error-corrected and collapsed into unique sequences by a nearest-neighbor algorithm in which closely related sequences were merged to remove PCR and sequencing errors. Alignment of CDR3 sequences to IMGT reference sequences was used to assign V, D and J gene segments. For a sequence to be retained, a match of at least six nucleotides was required to both a V gene segment and a J gene segment. A rearrangement counted as productive if the CDR3 had no stop codons and remained in frame with V and J, and every other rearrangement counted as non-productive. CDR3 was defined according to IMGT convention as the region running from the second conserved V-encoded cysteine to the conserved J-encoded phenylalanine. Sequences without an unambiguous match to a single V gene segment were excluded from the earlier analysis of about 600 of the donors. In an earlier analysis of 587 of the donors, a V segment was called functional when productive rearrangements were above 56.7%, and segregating when the standard deviation between donors exceeded 5%. A statistical classification framework was developed to diagnose cytomegalovirus status using the catalog of TCR beta chain sequences. In a later analysis, V and J genes were assigned by comparing TCR nucleotide sequences against IMGT/GENE-DB human TR gene sequences. A later analysis assigned CDR3 sequences and most-parsimonious VDJ recombination scenarios with the TCRdist pipeline. In a later analysis, each TCR beta chain was defined by its CDR3 amino acid sequence together with its V-gene family, and reads without a unique V-gene family were excluded. As a way to deal with suspected cross-contamination and a sequencing artifact, a later analysis dropped 450 to 600 nucleotide sequences that were highly shared and had low generation probability. For each public chain, a later analysis derived a clonal expansion index from normalized ranks of inferred template counts within each repertoire. Generation probabilities in a later analysis came from a VDJ recombination model fitted to out-of-frame rearrangements, and those results were checked against IGoR. In a later analysis, TCR-TCR, TCR-HLA and TCR-CMV co-occurrence was scored with hypergeometric tests, and a repertoire-size bias correction was applied to TCR pairs. To estimate false discovery rates, a later analysis permuted the HLA or CMV assignments 20 times. In a later analysis, co-occurring TCRs were grouped using DBSCAN, and TCRdist sequence similarity was added for clustering within HLA-allele-positive subsets. Co-occurrence clustering excluded repertoires with fewer than 30,000 or more than 120,000 public chains, plus five with anomalous nucleotide sharing. What TCRdb holds here is the immuneACCESS table cut down to in-frame rearrangements. Part of the clones is not present; checked against another copy, under half of the missing clones reflect an unresolved V gene, and the others are unexplained. Clone size and V and J calls were adopted from that table, with D and trimming inferred from the DNA. This sample gives around 200,000 clones in total; roughly 79% of them show up just once. The ten largest make up 1.5% to 2% of the sample.

Notes on this clone: Its antigen is still unknown. Per-nucleotide qualities are absent, and no much larger clonotype sits a single base away.

Overall study results and their limits: Only TCR beta chains were sequenced in this cohort, and the absence of alpha or paired-chain data limited detectable features. Several of the top co-occurrence clusters appeared to be linked to parvovirus B19, influenza, CMV and Epstein-Barr virus, according to a later analysis. The presence/absence analyses assumed that sequencing depth was roughly uniform across donors, and that assumption may not be true. Because some donors lacked HLA typing at each locus, the association tests relied only on the typed subset. Roughly 15 rarely observed V segments, including chromosome 9 orphons, were excluded from the earlier analysis of a few hundred of the donors because counts were too low. In a later analysis, the rate of TCR association differed among HLA loci, with DRB1 alleles having the most associated TCRs and HLA-C alleles having the fewest. The study listed around 160 TCR beta chains as associated with cytomegalovirus. A later analysis associated around 16,000 TCR beta sequences with specific HLA alleles at a false discovery rate of 0.05. When HLA alleles, especially DR and DQ, strongly co-occurred, attributing TCR associations to individual alleles was difficult. In a later analysis, most CMV-associated TCR beta chains were found to appear HLA-restricted, with HLA associations seemingly driven largely by CMV exposure. Three of the identified cytomegalovirus-associated TCR beta chains were confirmed in vitro to be specific for cytomegalovirus antigens. A further reported finding was that TCR beta sequences accurately predicted the HLA-A and HLA-B alleles for most subjects in the first cohort. V-gene and J-gene trimming of TCR beta chains was associated with a missense DCLRE1C variant in a later genetic analysis, and the association was replicated in an independent cohort. A later genetic analysis reported fewer N-insertions in productive TCRs among donors in an Asian-associated ancestry cluster than the roughly 640-donor mean. The classifier was reported to diagnose cytomegalovirus status with high specificity and sensitivity in both the original cohort and the validation cohort. In an earlier analysis of under 600 of the donors, most TCR beta V segments were observed in productive rearrangements about 90% or about 30% of the time, broadly matching IMGT annotations. In a later analysis, HLA-associated TCR beta chains were found to be more clonally expanded and to have lower generation probabilities than equally common non-associated chains. CMV serostatus was the only immune exposure information available for the cohort. While some public TCRs were present in many individuals, most TCR sequences turned up only very rarely across donors. The authors suggested that the approach could potentially be extended to other disease states and immunological phenotypes. A cluster of highly shared sequence variants was judged likely to represent a technical artifact of the sequencing pipeline. Correlated functional status among segregating V segments might be attributable to linkage disequilibrium, but an unknown experimental factor could not be ruled out.

In total, over 600 healthy bone marrow donors made up the cohort. At the time of sampling, all cohort members were nominally healthy, though unrecorded immune exposures were likely present. The donor was CMV seronegative and belonged to the group of approximately 320 seronegative cohort members. Each donor provided a peripheral blood sample, and peripheral blood mononuclear cells were used for TCR beta sequencing. Genomic DNA extraction from the blood cell samples was performed with the Qiagen DNeasy Blood Extraction Kit. The receptor's source is a male donor in good health and CMV-seronegative. Sequenced material: PBMCs.

The DNA sequence reads TGCAGCGCCCCAACAGGGGACCAAGAGACCCAGTACTTC. Translated, this gives CSAPTGDQETQYF. The chain employs TRBV29-1 and TRBJ2-5, and 7 bases in between align with TRBD1. The CDR3 starts with the cysteine, ends with the phenylalanine, and has 13 residues. Of the read, only the CDR3 DNA is kept; its 39 bases are in frame from base 1. The germline V end is reduced by 7 bases and the J end by 0 bases; junction bases left unmatched: 5. Taken from the germline V gene, the CDR1 and CDR2 loops are SQVTM and ANQGSEA.